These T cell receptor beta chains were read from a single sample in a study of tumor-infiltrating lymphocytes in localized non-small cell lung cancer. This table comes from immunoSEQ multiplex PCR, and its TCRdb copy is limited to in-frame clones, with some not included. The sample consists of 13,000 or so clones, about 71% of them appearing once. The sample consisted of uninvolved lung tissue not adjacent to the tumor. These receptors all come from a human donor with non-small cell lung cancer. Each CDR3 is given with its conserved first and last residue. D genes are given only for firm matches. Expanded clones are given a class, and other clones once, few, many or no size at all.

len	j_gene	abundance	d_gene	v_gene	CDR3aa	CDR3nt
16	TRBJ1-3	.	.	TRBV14	CASSQLGLSSGNTIYF	TGTGCCAGCAGCCAACTTGGTTTGAGCTCTGGAAACACCATATATTTT
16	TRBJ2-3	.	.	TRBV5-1	CASSFATGFLGDTQYF	TGCGCCAGCAGTTTCGCGACAGGATTCCTCGGGGATACGCAGTATTTT
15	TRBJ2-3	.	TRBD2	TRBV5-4	CASSLGGVGSEAQYF	TGTGCCAGCAGCCTTGGGGGGGTGGGGTCAGAAGCGCAGTATTTT
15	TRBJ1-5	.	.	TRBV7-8	CASSITGTENQPQHF	TGTGCCAGCAGCATCACCGGGACGGAGAATCAGCCCCAGCATTTT
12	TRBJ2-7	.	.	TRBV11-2	CASSRTVDEQYF	TGTGCCAGCAGCAGGACTGTCGACGAGCAGTACTTC
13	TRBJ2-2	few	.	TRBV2	CASSVGGGGELFF	TGTGCCAGCAGTGTGGGTGGAGGCGGGGAGCTGTTTTTT
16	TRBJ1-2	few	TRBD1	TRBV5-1	CASSLKGQGGNYGYTF	TGCGCCAGCAGCTTGAAAGGACAGGGGGGAAACTATGGCTACACCTTC
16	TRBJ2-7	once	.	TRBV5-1	CASSLALTGLNYEQYF	TGCGCCAGCAGCTTGGCCCTGACAGGTCTAAACTACGAGCAGTACTTC
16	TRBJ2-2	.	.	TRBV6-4	CASSPGITFNTGELFF	TGTGCCAGCAGTCCCGGGATAACTTTCAACACCGGGGAGCTGTTTTTT
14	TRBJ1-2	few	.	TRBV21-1	CASSNRGAYRGYTF	TGTGCCAGCAGCAATAGGGGCGCATATCGAGGCTACACCTTC
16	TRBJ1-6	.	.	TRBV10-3	CAISEGRVGDNSPLHF	TGTGCCATCAGTGAGGGGAGGGTTGGAGATAATTCACCCCTCCACTTT
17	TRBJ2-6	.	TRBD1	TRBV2	CASMRGLIYSGANVLTF	TGTGCCAGCATGAGGGGGCTGATATACTCTGGGGCCAACGTCCTGACTTTC
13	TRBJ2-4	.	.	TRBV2	CASSEALLEFSYF	TGTGCCAGCAGTGAAGCGCTTCTCGAATTCTCTTACTTC
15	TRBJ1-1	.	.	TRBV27	CASSLDLGMNTEAFF	TGTGCCAGCAGCCTCGATTTGGGGATGAACACTGAAGCTTTCTTT
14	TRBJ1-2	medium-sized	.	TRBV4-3	CASSQSVGGPGYTF	TGCGCCAGCAGCCAATCGGTGGGGGGTCCTGGCTACACCTTC
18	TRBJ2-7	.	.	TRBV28	CASSLGQGASGASYEQYF	TGTGCCAGCAGTCTGGGACAGGGAGCTAGCGGGGCATCCTACGAGCAGTACTTC
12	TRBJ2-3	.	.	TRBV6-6	CASSRQGGPQYF	TGTGCCAGCAGCCGACAGGGAGGGCCGCAGTATTTT
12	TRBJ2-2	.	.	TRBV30	CAWSVLGGLLFF	TGTGCCTGGAGTGTATTAGGGGGTTTACTGTTTTTT
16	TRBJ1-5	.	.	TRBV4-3	CASSQDFPSNNQPQHF	TGCGCCAGCAGCCAAGATTTCCCGAGCAACAATCAGCCCCAGCATTTT